This T cell receptor beta chain originates from a study of cytomegalovirus exposure and HLA in healthy donors. Overall study results and limits: Follow-up analysis later connected one missense variant in DCLRE1C with trimming of TCR beta V- and J-genes. Segments of the TCR beta V type were, in most cases, productive about 87% or about 30% of the time in an earlier analysis.

As regards this clone: What it recognizes is unknown.

Both 60 Vbeta primers and 13 Jbeta primers went into the PCR. Here immunoSEQ multiplex PCR was the method, and the copy in TCRdb shows in-frame clones only, minus some. In the table there are roughly 80,000 clones, about 88% of which are singletons. With V trimmed by 4 bases and J by 7 bases, 7 bases remained unmatched. The CDR3 is 14 residues long. CDR1 and CDR2 from the germline V gene are SGHNT and YYREEE (reference sequence). The clonotype comes from a woman aged 50 to 60 in good health and CMV-seronegative. The chain links TRBV5-4 to TRBJ2-4; TRBD1 agrees at 8 bases. The sequencing sample was made of PBMCs. The DNA of the CDR3 is TGTGCCAGCAGCAGTTCGACAGGGGAGAACATTCAGTACTTC. As protein: CASSSSTGENIQYF.